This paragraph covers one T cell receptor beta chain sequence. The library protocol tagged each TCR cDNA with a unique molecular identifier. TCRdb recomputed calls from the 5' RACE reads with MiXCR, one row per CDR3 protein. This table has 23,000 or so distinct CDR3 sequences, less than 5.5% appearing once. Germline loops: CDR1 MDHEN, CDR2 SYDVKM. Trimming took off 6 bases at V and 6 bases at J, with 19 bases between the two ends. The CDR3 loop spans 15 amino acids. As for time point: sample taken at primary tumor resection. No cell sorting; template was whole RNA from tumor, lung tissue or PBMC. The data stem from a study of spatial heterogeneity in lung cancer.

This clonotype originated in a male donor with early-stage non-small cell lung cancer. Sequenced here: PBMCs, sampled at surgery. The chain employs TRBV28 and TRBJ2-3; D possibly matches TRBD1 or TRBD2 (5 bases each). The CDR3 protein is CASSETGTAVDTQYF. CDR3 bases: TGTGCCAGCAGCGAAACCGGGACCGCCGTGGATACGCAGTATTTT.